Following are 20 T cell receptor beta chains from one sample sequenced in a study of siplizumab effects on memory and regulatory T cells. Coculturing of the mixed lymphocyte reaction cells was performed at 37°C for more than five days. The repertoire was sequenced with immunoSEQ multiplex PCR; TCRdb's copy has only in-frame clones and lacks some. The repertoire includes approximately 10,000 clones, 40% to 50% of them detected once, and about 38% sits in the top ten. These receptors lack a known antigen. Sequencing was carried out using CFSE-low (dividing) CD8+ T cells sorted from an allogeneic mixed lymphocyte reaction. These receptors were taken from a human donor in good health; the cells came from an allogeneic mixed lymphocyte reaction. Some clones in this sample may be carry-over from other donors' samples.

Only a few counts were recorded for this clone. The rearrangement uses TRBV5-1 and TRBJ1-1, with D perhaps matching TRBD1 (5 bases). This CDR3 spans 11 amino acids. V was cut by 2 bases and J by 9 bases, with 8 bases left in between. Germline V CDR1 and CDR2: SGHRS, YFSETQ. The CDR3 is CASSFGTQAFF. The CDR3 DNA sequence: TGCGCCAGCAGCTTCGGGACCCAAGCTTTCTTT. Full variable domain (outside the CDR3, taken from reference TRBV5-1 and TRBJ1-1): KAGVTQTPRYLIKTRGQQVTLSCSPISGHRSVSWYQQTPGQGLQFLFEYFSETQRNKGNFPGRFSGRQFSNSRSEMNVSTLELGDSALYLCASSFGTQAFFGQGTRLTVV.

This chain joins TRBV13 and TRBJ2-1, with D perhaps matching TRBD2 (6 bases). The CDR3 runs to 13 residues. V gave up 3 bases and J gave up 10 bases, with 13 bases separating them. Looked up from germline, CDR1 is PRHDT and CDR2 is FYEKMQ (reference sequence). This CDR3 is CASSLGLINEQFF. The CDR3 DNA is TGTGCCAGCAGCTTGGGACTTATAAACGAGCAGTTCTTC.

The chain employs TRBV6-5 and TRBJ2-7, with D possibly matching TRBD1 (5 bases). Germline loops: CDR1 MNHEY, CDR2 SVGAGI. The CDR3 extends over 15 amino acids. With 2 bases removed from V and 0 bases from J, the gap between germline ends came to 11 bases. The CDR3 region has the DNA TGTGCCAGCAGTTACCTGGACACGGGCTCCTACGAGCAGTACTTC. It encodes CASSYLDTGSYEQYF.

V gene TRBV7-9 combines with J gene TRBJ2-7, with D hard to call. The ends were cut back, 6 bases at V and 2 bases at J, with 17 bases in the middle. The V gene's germline CDR1 is SEHNR and CDR2 FQNEAQ (reference sequence). The CDR3 is 15 residues long. The DNA of the CDR3 is TGTGCCAGCAGGCAACTACGGACGTTACCCTACGAGCAGTACTTC. The encoded protein is CASRQLRTLPYEQYF.

The sample holds a few counts of this clone. V and J are TRBV13 and TRBJ2-7; 9 bases are a match to TRBD1. The CDR3 runs to 14 residues. V trimming: 5 bases; J trimming: 3 bases; junction bases outside the gene matches: 5. Germline loops: CDR1 PRHDT, CDR2 FYEKMQ (reference sequence). The CDR3 nucleotides are TGTGCCAGCAGCCCGGGACAGGGCTACTACGAGCAGTACTTC. Amino acid sequence: CASSPGQGYYEQYF.

This clone occurred a few times. The chain combines TRBV5-6 with TRBJ2-3; D not certain. The germline V gene has CDR1 SGHDT and CDR2 YYEEEE. Trimming cost V 4 bases and J 1 base, with 19 bases left between them. There are 17 residues in the CDR3. As DNA, the CDR3 is TGTGCCAGCAGCCAGACCCCCGGAAGGGTCGGCACAGATACGCAGTATTTT. This sequence encodes CASSQTPGRVGTDTQYF. The complete variable domain, with remaining parts taken from reference TRBV5-6 and TRBJ2-3, reads DAGVTQSPTHLIKTRGQQVTLRCSPKSGHDTVSWYQQALGQGPQFIFQYYEEEERQRGNFPDRFSGHQFPNYSSELNVNALLLGDSALYLCASSQTPGRVGTDTQYFGPGTRLTVL.

This clone appeared a few times. The chain has TRBV29-1 and TRBJ2-1; D tentatively reads TRBD1 or TRBD2 (6 bases each). The CDR3 has 14 residues. Germline V gene sequence: CDR1 SQVTM, CDR2 ANQGSEA. Deletions cut 0 bases from V and 6 bases from J, with 12 bases between. The chain's CDR3 is CSVEEGKGGNEQFF. The CDR3, as DNA: TGCAGCGTTGAAGAAGGCAAGGGGGGCAATGAGCAGTTCTTC.

This clone was detected only a few times. The rearrangement links TRBV6-1 to TRBJ1-1; D is ambiguous. V dropped 5 bases and J dropped 5 bases, with 15 bases sitting between them. Germline V gives CDR1 MNHNS, CDR2 SASEGT. The CDR3 is made up of 14 amino acids. Here the CDR3 DNA reads TGTGCCAGCAGTAGACAAGCTGTGGGAACTGAAGCTTTCTTT. Translated, it gives CASSRQAVGTEAFF.

By share of the sample, this clone is medium-sized. The rearrangement joins TRBV7-9 to TRBJ2-7, with D perhaps TRBD2 (6 bases). The CDR3 spans 16 residues. The germline V gene has CDR1 SEHNR and CDR2 FQNEAQ (reference sequence). Trimming removed 3 bases at V and 3 bases at J, with 18 bases between. CDR3 sequence reads: CASSLDPPEGLYEQYF. The DNA for the CDR3 is TGTGCCAGCAGCTTGGACCCCCCGGAGGGGCTCTACGAGCAGTACTTC.

The chain recombines TRBV27 with TRBJ2-7; TRBD1 matches at 12 bases. This CDR3 is 15 amino acids long. From germline, CDR1 is MNHEY and CDR2 SMNVEV (reference sequence). Germline trimming cut 6 bases from V and 2 bases from J; bases unmatched to any gene: 5. CDR3 sequence: CASRGDRGRPYEQYF. The DNA of the CDR3 is TGTGCCAGCAGGGGGGACAGGGGGCGGCCCTACGAGCAGTACTTC.

J is TRBJ1-2 and V is TRBV4-1, with D uncertain. Germline V gene data show CDR1 as MGHRA and CDR2 as YSYEKL. The CDR3 runs to 16 residues. Trimming stripped 0 bases from V and 0 bases from J, with 11 bases between. DNA of the CDR3: TGCGCCAGCAGCCAAGATAGGACCCGTACTAACTATGGCTACACCTTC. Translated, it gives CASSQDRTRTNYGYTF.

V gene TRBV29-1 combines with J gene TRBJ2-7; 10 bases agree with TRBD1. Looked up from germline, CDR1 is SQVTM and CDR2 is ANQGSEA. This CDR3 comprises 13 residues. V gave up 0 bases and J gave up 6 bases; unmatched junction bases: 2. DNA of the CDR3: TGCAGCGTTGAAGATGGACAGGGGGGCGAGCAGTACTTC. Translating gives CSVEDGQGGEQYF.

This clone was counted a single time. The chain combines TRBV4-1 with TRBJ2-7; 10 nucleotides align to TRBD2. Unmatched junction bases numbered 15, after V lost 1 base and J lost 12 bases. Germline values: CDR1 MGHRA, CDR2 YSYEKL. The CDR3 totals 16 residues. In DNA, the CDR3 is TGCGCCAGCAGCCAAGTCAGAGCGGGAGGGCCAGACCTCCGGTACTTC. This gives the protein CASSQVRAGGPDLRYF.

This clone was picked up a small number of times. The chain combines TRBV27 with TRBJ2-1; 7 bases match TRBD2. The CDR3 is 16 residues long. Germline V CDR1 and CDR2: MNHEY, SMNVEV (reference sequence). Trimming took 5 bases from V and 4 from J; bases not matched to a gene: 11. The CDR3 coding sequence is TGTGCCAGCAGTGTTCTCACGGGACTACTATACAATGAGCAGTTCTTC. Its translation is CASSVLTGLLYNEQFF.

This clone was observed a few times. The CDR3 DNA sequence: TGTGCCAGTAGTATAGGACTAGCGGGGGGTTACAATGAGCAGTTCTTC. Its translation: CASSIGLAGGYNEQFF. The chain has TRBV19 and TRBJ2-1, with TRBD2 matching 13 bases. J was trimmed by 4 bases and V by 1 base; bases with no gene match: 1. Germline CDR1 reads LNHDA; CDR2 reads SQIVND (reference sequence). CDR3 size: 16 residues.

This clone was seen a single time. This rearrangement joins TRBV10-3 to TRBJ2-1; 9 nucleotides match TRBD2. Germline values: CDR1 ENHRY, CDR2 SYGVKD. The length of the CDR3 is 16 residues. V shed 3 bases and J 6 bases; nucleotides not matched to a gene: 9. The CDR3 sequence: CAISDPKREVSNEQFF. The CDR3 nucleotides read TGTGCCATCAGTGACCCTAAGCGGGAGGTGTCCAATGAGCAGTTCTTC.

The chain combines TRBV9 with TRBJ1-4; D is ambiguous. Trimming took 3 bases from V and 6 from J, leaving 15 bases between them. The CDR3 is 15 amino acids. Germline assignment: CDR1 SGDLS and CDR2 YYNGEE. The CDR3 DNA reads as TGTGCCAGCAGCGCCAACAGCAATAGCTATGAAAAACTGTTTTTT. It yields the protein CASSANSNSYEKLFF. Together with reference TRBV9 and TRBJ1-4, the CDR3 gives the full variable domain: DSGVTQTPKHLITATGQRVTLRCSPRSGDLSVYWYQQSLDQGLQFLIQYYNGEERAKGNILERFSAQQFPDLHSELNLSSLELGDSALYFCASSANSNSYEKLFFGSGTQLSVL.

The chain combines TRBV30 with TRBJ1-1; D is possibly TRBD1 (6 bases). The germline V gene has CDR1 GTSNPN and CDR2 SVGIG (reference sequence). The CDR3 is made up of 15 amino acids. V was pared by 8 bases and J by 1 base, with 20 bases between. The CDR3 DNA reads as TGTGCCCAGAGATCAGGGGCCTACTCGAACACTGAAGCTTTCTTT. Translated, it gives CAQRSGAYSNTEAFF. The full variable domain, completed using reference TRBV30 and TRBJ1-1, is SQTIHQWPATLVQPVGSPLSLECTVEGTSNPNLYWYRQAAGRGLQLLFYSVGIGQISSEVPQNLSASRPQDRQFILSSKKLLLSDSGFYLCAQRSGAYSNTEAFFGQGTRLTVV.

The V and J genes are TRBV7-9 and TRBJ1-1; 7 bases align to TRBD1. The trim removed 1 base at V and 1 base at J, leaving 9 bases unmatched. Germline V gene data show CDR1 as SEHNR and CDR2 as FQNEAQ (reference sequence). This CDR3 spans 17 amino acids. The CDR3 is CASSLVGGRGANTEAFF. The CDR3 DNA follows: TGTGCCAGCAGCTTAGTAGGAGGCAGGGGGGCGAACACTGAAGCTTTCTTT.

This clone was recorded a few times. V gene TRBV5-1 combines with J gene TRBJ2-4, with D perhaps TRBD1 or TRBD2 (5 bases each). CDR1 is SGHRS and CDR2 is YFSETQ in the germline V gene. The CDR3 is 14 amino acids. V was trimmed by 2 bases and J by 5 bases, leaving 11 bases between them. The CDR3 reads CASSLRDRENIQYF. The CDR3 region has the DNA TGCGCCAGCAGCTTAAGGGACCGCGAAAACATTCAGTACTTC.